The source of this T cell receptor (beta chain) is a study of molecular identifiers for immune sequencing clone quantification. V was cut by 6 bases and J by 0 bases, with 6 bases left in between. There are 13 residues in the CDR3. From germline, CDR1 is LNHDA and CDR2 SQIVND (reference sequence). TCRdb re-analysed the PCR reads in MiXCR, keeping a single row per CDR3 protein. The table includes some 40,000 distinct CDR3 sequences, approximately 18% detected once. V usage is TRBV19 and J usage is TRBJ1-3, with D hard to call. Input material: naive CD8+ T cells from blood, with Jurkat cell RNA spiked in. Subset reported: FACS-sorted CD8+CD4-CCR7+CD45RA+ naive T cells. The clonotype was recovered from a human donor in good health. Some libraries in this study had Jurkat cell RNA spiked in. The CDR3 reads CASSGDSGNTIYF. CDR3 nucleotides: TGTGCCAGTAGCGGGGACTCTGGAAACACCATATATTTT.